Listed below are T cell receptor beta chains from one sample, sequenced in a study of a mutant IDH1 vaccine in newly diagnosed glioma. TCRdb's table, derived via immunoSEQ multiplex PCR, lists solely in-frame clones and lacks some. Found here are under 150,000 clones, roughly 75% of them singletons; the top ten hold 5.5%. Their recognized antigens are unknown. Sequenced material: PBMCs, taken from a glioma patient whose treatment included an IDH1 peptide vaccine. These receptors came from a middle-aged man with glioma. Each CDR3 is given with its conserved first and last residue. Only some rows state a clone size, as once, few, many or a class for expanded clones.

CASSLRTGFNSPLHF NA 15 TRBJ1-6 TRBV5-6
CASSLGLGSQYF NA 12 TRBJ2-3 TRBV5-4
CASSLLSGLQGAYSPLHF NA 18 TRBJ1-6 TRBV7-2
CATSPGGGAAEQYF NA 14 TRBJ2-7 TRBV15
CASSHRTVISYEQYF NA 15 TRBJ2-7 TRBV14
CASQGLAGSYEQYF NA 14 TRBJ2-7 TRBV28
CSVQGAKVNEQFF NA 13 TRBJ2-1 TRBV29-1
CASSYSDTEAFF few 12 TRBJ1-1 TRBV6-6
CASSLVGTAYGYTF NA 14 TRBJ1-2 TRBV11-2
CASSKAGGLNQPQHF NA 15 TRBJ1-5 TRBV21-1
CASSLEDSSYNSPLHF NA 16 TRBJ1-6 TRBV5-1
CASNVRLGLASTDTQYF NA 17 TRBJ2-3 TRBV5-1
CAWSTGEGGTNEQFF NA 15 TRBJ2-1 TRBV30
CASSSTTPGANVLTF NA 15 TRBJ2-6 TRBV7-3
CASGGAGDTQYF NA 12 TRBJ2-3 TRBV6-6
CASSSLAGVSYEQYF few 15 TRBJ2-7 TRBV19
CASSQGTGQGYEQYF NA 15 TRBJ2-7 TRBV4-2
CASSLVGLGEKLFF NA 14 TRBJ1-4 TRBV5-6
CASSLLDRGGTEAFF few 15 TRBJ1-1 TRBV5-4
CATRETGYSNQPQHF NA 15 TRBJ1-5 TRBV6-6
CAWRDQGPGAQYF once 13 TRBJ2-5 TRBV30
CASLVAGNTIYF NA 12 TRBJ1-3 TRBV21-1
CSVEVTGKAEAFF few 13 TRBJ1-1 TRBV29-1
CASSEFRVETQYF NA 13 TRBJ2-5 TRBV25-1
CASSLNLGETQYF NA 13 TRBJ2-5 TRBV7-2
CASSVASVNTEAFF NA 14 TRBJ1-1 TRBV2
CASSAGVSYEQYF NA 13 TRBJ2-7 TRBV4-2
CAISADGSYEQYF NA 13 TRBJ2-7 TRBV10-3
CASSQVGRSFEAFF NA 14 TRBJ1-1 TRBV14
CASSLVTSYYEQYF NA 14 TRBJ2-7 TRBV5-1
CASSLGTSTDTQYF NA 14 TRBJ2-3 TRBV4-3
CASSLGGPTTGELFF NA 15 TRBJ2-2 TRBV7-7
CARSLTTGGLSEQYF NA 15 TRBJ2-7 TRBV5-3
CASSPIAGGELFF few 13 TRBJ2-2 TRBV5-1
CAWGLGSETQYF few 12 TRBJ2-5 TRBV30
CASSEPWDYGYTF NA 13 TRBJ1-2 TRBV6-5
CASSSGPLYGYTF NA 13 TRBJ1-2 TRBV6-5
CASSQDRGLAEAFF NA 14 TRBJ1-1 TRBV4-3
CASSNRLAYDYEQYF NA 15 TRBJ2-7 TRBV7-2
CASSPGTVIYEQYF NA 14 TRBJ2-7 TRBV2
CASSLAAGQNTYEQYF once 16 TRBJ2-7 TRBV7-2
CASSPAGQGRRNTEAFF NA 17 TRBJ1-1 TRBV18
CASSPPGRESGELFF NA 15 TRBJ2-2 TRBV19
CASSRPTSGRFNEQFF NA 16 TRBJ2-1 TRBV4-1
CASSFGRISYEQYF NA 14 TRBJ2-7 TRBV7-2
CASSPENTIYF few 11 TRBJ1-3 TRBV18